These 16 T cell receptor beta chains originate from one sample sequenced in a study of PD-1 blockade in classical Hodgkin lymphoma. As to time point: newly diagnosed, previously untreated cHL patient sample. Produced via immunoSEQ multiplex PCR; TCRdb's table is partial and in-frame only. The sample lists some 70,000 clones; about 93% were seen once. The sequenced material came from peripheral blood mononuclear cells (PBMCs). The receptors come from a human donor with classical Hodgkin lymphoma.

This clone was picked up one time. V and J are TRBV28 and TRBJ1-4; 7 bases fit TRBD1. Germline V lookup: CDR1 MDHEN, CDR2 SYDVKM. With 8 bases clipped from V and 12 bases from J, the junction kept 15 bases outside the gene matches. This CDR3 spans 14 amino acids. The CDR3 protein is CASSPWTGASELFF. The CDR3 nucleotides read TGTGCCAGCTCCCCGTGGACAGGTGCCAGCGAACTGTTTTTT.

CDR3 nucleotides: TGTGCCAGCAGCCCCGGGGTCACCATATATTTT. Amino acid sequence: CASSPGVTIYF. J is TRBJ1-3 and V is TRBV7-9; D call uncertain. CDR1 is SEHNR and CDR2 is FQNEAQ in the germline V gene (reference sequence). This CDR3 spans 11 amino acids. Trimming took off 5 bases at V and 9 bases at J, with 8 bases between the two ends.

The chain joins TRBV6-4 to TRBJ1-4, with a weak D call TRBD1 (5 bases). The CDR3 runs to 14 residues. V gave up 3 bases and J gave up 0 bases, with 5 bases separating them. Per the germline V gene, CDR1 is MRHNA and CDR2 is SNTAGT. The CDR3 loop is CASSEQATNEKLFF. The CDR3 DNA sequence: TGTGCCAGCAGTGAACAGGCAACTAATGAAAAACTGTTTTTT.

The V gene is TRBV5-1, the J gene TRBJ1-5; D may be TRBD1 (5 bases). V dropped 0 bases and J dropped 1 base, with 11 bases sitting between them. The germline gives CDR1 SGHRS, CDR2 YFSETQ. The CDR3 runs 16 residues. In DNA form, the CDR3 reads TGCGCCAGCAGCTTGGGTTCCAGGGAAAGCAATCAGCCCCAGCATTTT. Encoded protein: CASSLGSRESNQPQHF.

This clone has more than one count but fewer than ten. The V call is TRBV2, the J call TRBJ1-2; D is possibly TRBD1 (6 bases). Trimming took off 1 base at V and 9 bases at J, with 6 bases between the two ends. The V gene's germline CDR1 is SNHLY and CDR2 FYNNEI. The CDR3 totals 11 residues. CDR3 loop: CASSEGGRYTF. The CDR3 DNA reads as TGTGCCAGCAGTGAAGGGGGGCGCTACACCTTC.

The V gene is TRBV11-2, the J gene TRBJ2-3; 9 nucleotides agree with TRBD2. The CDR3 has 17 amino acids. The V gene's germline CDR1 is SGHAT and CDR2 FQNNGV. The V gene end was trimmed by 0 bases and the J gene end by 0 bases; junction bases not matched to a gene: 4. CDR3: CASSLERTSVSTDTQYF. In DNA form, the CDR3 reads TGTGCCAGCAGCTTAGAGAGGACTAGCGTCAGCACAGATACGCAGTATTTT.

This chain's CDR3 is CASSYPSSGETQYF. In DNA form, the CDR3 reads TGTGCCAGCAGTTACCCATCTAGCGGAGAGACCCAGTACTTC. This sequence joins TRBV6-5 and TRBJ2-5, with 7 bases identical to TRBD2. This CDR3 has 14 residues. Losses at the gene ends were 2 bases for V and 4 bases for J; bases not matched to a gene: 4. Germline CDR1 is MNHEY and CDR2 is SVGAGI.

The rearrangement links TRBV10-2 to TRBJ2-6; D is possibly TRBD2 (6 bases). The length of the CDR3 is 14 residues. Germline V CDR1 and CDR2: WSHSY, SAAADI. Deletions cut 8 bases from V and 2 bases from J, with 10 bases between. CDR3 nucleotides: TGCGCCAGCTTTCGGGGGACTGGGGCCAACGTCCTGACTTTC. Protein product: CASFRGTGANVLTF.

This sequence joins TRBV6-1 and TRBJ2-1; tentatively, D is TRBD2 (6 bases). V was shortened by 4 bases and J by 7 bases, with 14 bases between the two germline ends. CDR1 and CDR2 (germline): MNHNS, SASEGT. CDR3 length: 14 amino acids. CDR3 protein: CASSALAFVNEQFF. CDR3 DNA: TGTGCCAGCAGTGCACTAGCTTTCGTTAATGAGCAGTTCTTC.

The chain joins TRBV20-1 to TRBJ1-2; the match to TRBD1 covers 7 bases. The germline V gene encodes CDR1 DFQATT and CDR2 SNEGSKA (reference sequence). CDR3 size: 11 residues. The V and J ends lost 5 bases and 6 bases, in that order; junction bases with no gene match: 3. This CDR3 reads CSAVTGNGYTF. CDR3 bases: TGCAGTGCTGTGACAGGGAATGGCTACACCTTC.

This sequence joins TRBV29-1 and TRBJ2-7; 8 nucleotides align to TRBD2. The CDR3 spans 13 residues. Germline V gene sequence: CDR1 SQVTM, CDR2 ANQGSEA. This CDR3 is CNATGLAAYEQYF. Written as DNA, the CDR3 is TGCAACGCCACAGGACTAGCAGCATACGAGCAGTACTTC.

The genes are TRBV18 and TRBJ1-1; no firm D call. Germline CDR1 KGHSH, CDR2 LQKENI. The CDR3 is made up of 13 amino acids. The V end was cut by 4 bases, the J end by 0 bases, with 6 bases between. This CDR3 reads CASSLQVNTEAFF. In DNA form, the CDR3 reads TGTGCCAGCTCACTCCAGGTGAACACTGAAGCTTTCTTT. Looking up the rest from reference TRBV18 and TRBJ1-1 gives the full variable domain: NAGVMQNPRHLVRRRGQEARLRCSPMKGHSHVYWYRQLPEEGLKFMVYLQKENIIDESGMPKERFSAEFPKEGPSILRIQQVVRGDSAAYFCASSLQVNTEAFFGQGTRLTVV.

The chain couples TRBV7-6 to TRBJ1-1; tentative D call: TRBD1 (5 bases). Germline V gene data show CDR1 as SGHVS and CDR2 as FNYEAQ. V lost 5 bases and J 4 bases, leaving 20 bases between the germline ends. The CDR3 totals 16 residues. CDR3 region: CASSLLLGGVGTEAFF. CDR3 in DNA: TGTGCCAGCAGCCTCCTTCTTGGAGGGGTGGGCACTGAAGCTTTCTTT.

The chain uses TRBV28 and TRBJ2-7; 8 bases are a match to TRBD2. This CDR3 spans 14 amino acids. Germline assignment: CDR1 MDHEN and CDR2 SYDVKM. V was clipped by 6 bases and J by 0 bases; unmatched bases: 4. The CDR3 DNA is TGTGCCAGCAGCTTAGCGGGACCCTCCTACGAGCAGTACTTC. Amino acids: CASSLAGPSYEQYF. Full variable domain (missing parts from reference TRBV28 and TRBJ2-7): DVKVTQSSRYLVKRTGEKVFLECVQDMDHENMFWYRQDPGLGLRLIYFSYDVKMKEKGDIPEGYSVSREKKERFSLILESASTNQTSMYLCASSLAGPSYEQYFGPGTRLTVT.

CDR3 in amino acids: CASSLDRDGTTDTQYF. In nucleotides, the CDR3 is TGTGCCAGCAGCTTAGATCGCGACGGAACCACAGATACGCAGTATTTT. V and J are TRBV7-8 and TRBJ2-3; D is unclear. CDR1 SGHVS and CDR2 FQNEAQ come from the germline V gene. This CDR3 spans 16 amino acids. The V gene lost 1 base and the J gene lost 2 bases, with 13 bases spanning the gap.

The V gene is TRBV7-9, the J gene TRBJ1-3; D is ambiguous. The length of the CDR3 is 15 residues. Per germline, CDR1 SEHNR and CDR2 FQNEAQ (reference sequence). The V and J ends lost 2 bases and 8 bases respectively, with 16 bases between them. The CDR3 sequence: CASSLSWVRLDTIYF. CDR3 nucleotides: TGTGCCAGCAGCTTATCATGGGTCAGGCTGGACACCATATATTTT.